This TCR beta chain was identified in a study of early T cells in non-severe SARS-CoV-2 infection (dated by TCRdb to the early 2020s). The study in broad terms: Because TCR sequencing was done on bulk RNA from unsorted whole blood, the alpha and beta chains could not be paired.

The research as a whole found: VDJdb matching was skewed toward anti-spike CD8 responses and likely underestimated virus-specific expansions by missing private and CD4 specificities.

The library was prepared using 5' RACE. Instrument used: NextSeq 500. In the TCR library protocol, unique molecular identifiers were attached to individual cDNA molecules to correct for PCR bias and sequencing error. TCR alpha and beta chains were both sequenced, and the abundances of alpha and beta sequences in each sample were closely correlated with each other. The paper's data handling went like this. Decombinator V4 was used to annotate TCR sequences for V gene, J gene and CDR3. TCRs were defined as expanded if a significant change between any two time points was detected under a Poisson model with p below 0.0001. TCR abundances were normalised to the total number of TCRs sequenced per sample and expressed as counts per million. MAIT TCRs were defined by TRAV1-2 paired with TRAJ12, TRAJ20 or TRAJ33, and iNKT TCRs by TRAV10 paired with TRAJ18. VDJdb, accessed 1 November 2021, was searched for CMV, EBV and SARS-CoV-2 annotated TCRs, excluding TCRs annotated for multiple antigens. The public reads were run again by TCRdb, first through fastp at Q25 and then through MiXCR, and only productive beta chains were kept. Each CDR3 protein appears once, grouped with its most common genes and DNA. The V and J calls and clone size come from TCRdb's table, not from the authors' own analysis. The sample has approximately 100,000 distinct CDR3 sequences on record, 11% of them singletons. The ten largest clones represent approximately 5% of the sample.

Set within a cohort of healthcare workers in London, UK, this nested case-control study involved weekly PCR testing of nasopharyngeal swabs along with blood sampling. Between 23 and 31 March 2020, the week of the UK lockdown, healthcare workers were enrolled and then followed up weekly for as long as 16 weeks. V was cut back by 6 bases and J by 4 bases, leaving a gap of 12 bases between them. There are 13 amino acids in the CDR3, from cysteine to phenylalanine inclusive. CDR3 DNA is the only sequence kept; it has 39 bases, read in frame from the first base. CDR1 is given as MDHEN and CDR2 as SYDVKM, both from the germline V gene. Only a few counts were recorded for this clonotype. No cognate antigen has been identified for it. No clone much larger than this one lies a single base away; base qualities are absent.

The origin of this receptor is an adult who was a healthcare worker with PCR-confirmed SARS-CoV-2 infection or an uninfected control (not recorded which). The sample taken for sequencing was whole blood. This sequence uses TRBV28 and TRBJ1-2; the D gene lacks a confident call. The DNA is as follows: TGTGCCAGCAGCCGTCCCGACTTCTATGGCTACACCTTC. Its product reads: CASSRPDFYGYTF.